This T cell receptor beta chain was captured in a study of cytomegalovirus exposure and HLA in healthy donors. Findings of the study overall: It was reportedly the case that the classifier diagnosed cytomegalovirus status with high specificity and sensitivity. Researchers reportedly found TCR beta sequences accurately predicted most subjects' HLA-A and HLA-B alleles. Most observed TCR sequences were rare, whereas some public TCRs were detected in many donors.

As regards this clone: Antigen unknown.

PCR used 60 Vbeta primers and 13 Jbeta primers. Some clones are missing from TCRdb's copy, which holds only in-frame ones; the method was immunoSEQ multiplex PCR. The sample consists of around 140,000 clones, roughly 78% of them appearing once. With 1 base removed from V and 2 bases from J, the gap between germline ends came to 14 bases. CDR1 and CDR2 (germline): SNHLY, FYNNEI. This CDR3 spans 16 amino acids. Sequenced sample: PBMCs. This TCR came from a man aged 50 to 59 in good health and CMV-seropositive. The chain has TRBV2 and TRBJ2-5, with a weak D call TRBD2 (6 bases). CDR3 region: CASSEERARGQETQYF. In nucleotides, the CDR3 is TGTGCCAGCAGTGAAGAGCGGGCCAGAGGACAAGAGACCCAGTACTTC.